A single sample is the source of the 15 T cell receptor beta chains below, sequenced in a study of CD8+ T cells in alopecia areata (dated by TCRdb to 2016 to 2018). This specimen's time point label, per the study, means: four to five weeks on oral tofacitinib. In the paper's terms, the treatment or condition label means: oral pan-JAK inhibitor, 5-10 mg twice daily. Receptor amplification or capture employed the immunoSEQ multiplex PCR assay. To provide template for TCR sequencing, every sample had RNA extracted and reverse transcribed into cDNA. TCRdb mirrors the immuneACCESS table, restricted to in-frame sequences. Some clones are absent from its copies; in checked studies, under half trace to an unresolved V gene, and the reason for the others is unknown. This sample has about 120,000 clones in its table, and 53% of those were observed once. The ten top clones hold 0.45% to 0.5% of the sample.

The sample was CD4+ T cells sorted from blood, taken at week 4, from a patient treated with tofacitinib. All receptors come from a human donor with alopecia areata.

J is TRBJ2-7 and V is TRBV7-2; D not resolved. Between the trimmed V and J ends, which lost 5 bases and 3 bases, there was a span of 14 bases. The CDR3 is 14 amino acids. Germline V gene sequence: CDR1 SGHTA, CDR2 FQGNSA. CDR3 amino acids: CASSLTSTDYEQYF. The CDR3 DNA reads TGTGCCAGCAGCCTTACTTCCACAGACTACGAGCAGTACTTC.

There are a few counts of this clone. The chain is built from TRBV29-1 and TRBJ1-2; 7 positions agree with TRBD1. Unmatched junction bases numbered 13, after V lost 7 bases and J lost 5 bases. The CDR3 is 14 residues long. Germline V gene lookup returns CDR1 SQVTM and CDR2 ANQGSEA. CDR3 loop: CSAWDSFSEYGYTF. CDR3 in DNA: TGCAGCGCCTGGGACAGCTTCTCAGAATATGGCTACACCTTC.

CDR3 sequence: CSVGGTDTQYF. In nucleotides, the CDR3 is TGCAGCGTTGGAGGCACAGATACGCAGTATTTT. The chain is built from TRBV29-1 and TRBJ2-3; D gene unclear. V dropped 4 bases and J dropped 1 base, with 3 bases sitting between them. CDR3 length: 11 residues. CDR1 and CDR2 from the germline V gene are SQVTM and ANQGSEA.

The table lists this clone with a few counts. The chain has TRBV27 and TRBJ2-5; 9 nucleotides match TRBD2. The CDR3 sequence is 18 residues long. CDR1 is MNHEY and CDR2 is SMNVEV in the germline V gene (reference sequence). V shed 3 bases, J shed 4 bases, and the junction held 15 bases outside the gene matches. The CDR3 reads CASSLPPGLALGGETQYF. In nucleotides, the CDR3 is TGTGCCAGCAGTTTGCCTCCGGGACTAGCACTGGGTGGAGAGACCCAGTACTTC.

This chain links TRBV15 with TRBJ1-2; D remains unclear. V was trimmed by 3 bases and J by 2 bases, leaving 13 bases between them. CDR3 length: 15 amino acids. Germline V lookup: CDR1 LNHNV, CDR2 YYDKDF (reference sequence). The CDR3 region is CATSSSYAGNYGYTF. CDR3 nucleotides: TGTGCCACCAGCAGTTCCTACGCGGGAAACTATGGCTACACCTTC. The variable domain in full, with the rest retrieved from reference TRBV15 and TRBJ1-2, is DAMVIQNPRYQVTQFGKPVTLSCSQTLNHNVMYWYQQKSSQAPKLLFHYYDKDFNNEADTPDNFQSRRPNTSFCFLDIRSPGLGDTAMYLCATSSSYAGNYGYTFGSGTRLTVV.

The rearrangement uses TRBV29-1 and TRBJ2-1, with D tentatively TRBD1 or TRBD2 (6 bases each). Germline V lookup: CDR1 SQVTM, CDR2 ANQGSEA. Between the trimmed V and J ends, which lost 6 bases and 0 bases, there was a span of 12 bases. This CDR3 is built from 14 residues. The CDR3 bases are TGCAGCGTGCGGGACACTAGCTCCTACAATGAGCAGTTCTTC. It codes for CSVRDTSSYNEQFF.

The rearrangement links TRBV7-9 to TRBJ1-2, with 8 nucleotides matching TRBD1. Germline V gene sequence: CDR1 SEHNR, CDR2 FQNEAQ (reference sequence). J lost 4 bases, V lost 3 bases, and 7 bases had no gene match. CDR3 length equals 15 residues. Here the CDR3 reads CASSFQGATVYGYTF. The DNA for the CDR3 is TGTGCCAGCAGCTTCCAGGGGGCGACGGTCTATGGCTACACCTTC.

This clone was seen more than once but under ten times. V gene TRBV6-4 combines with J gene TRBJ2-2; D unclear. The germline V gene encodes CDR1 MRHNA and CDR2 SNTAGT. The length of the CDR3 is 14 residues. V lost 0 bases and J lost 5, with 7 bases in between. In DNA, the CDR3 is TGTGCCAGCAGTGACTCGCACGTAACCGGGGAGCTGTTTTTT. It yields the protein CASSDSHVTGELFF.

The rearrangement joins TRBV29-1 to TRBJ1-1; no definite D call. The CDR3 runs to 13 residues. The V and J ends lost 4 bases and 0 bases respectively, with 9 bases between them. Germline-derived CDR1 and CDR2 are SQVTM and ANQGSEA. CDR3 protein: CSVVRFLNTEAFF. As DNA, the CDR3 is TGCAGCGTTGTGAGATTCTTGAACACTGAAGCTTTCTTT. Complete variable domain (other parts from reference TRBV29-1 and TRBJ1-1): SAVISQKPSRDICQRGTSLTIQCQVDSQVTMMFWYRQQPGQSLTLIATANQGSEATYESGFVIDKFPISRPNLTFSTLTVSNMSPEDSSIYLCSVVRFLNTEAFFGQGTRLTVV.

The chain couples TRBV30 to TRBJ2-1, with D unresolved. V was trimmed by 1 base and J by 9 bases, leaving 10 bases between them. The CDR3 runs to 12 residues. Germline V gene data show CDR1 as GTSNPN and CDR2 as SVGIG (reference sequence). CDR3 residues: CAWSALDGEQFF. CDR3 DNA sequence: TGTGCCTGGAGTGCCCTAGATGGTGAGCAGTTCTTC.

The V and J genes are TRBV30 and TRBJ1-5, with D tentatively TRBD1 (6 bases). CDR3 size: 13 residues. V lost 2 bases and J 6 bases, leaving 11 bases between the germline ends. Germline V gene data show CDR1 as GTSNPN and CDR2 as SVGIG (reference sequence). Here the CDR3 reads CAWSRGTLQPQHF. CDR3 nucleotide sequence: TGTGCCTGGAGTAGGGGGACCCTTCAGCCCCAGCATTTT.

The rearrangement joins TRBV6-5 to TRBJ1-5; maybe TRBD1 (5 bases). V was trimmed by 2 bases and J by 9 bases, leaving 14 bases between them. CDR1 is MNHEY, CDR2 SVGAGI, per germline. This CDR3 has 14 residues. The CDR3 is CASSYTNSGGPQHF. The CDR3 DNA is TGTGCCAGCAGTTACACTAACTCGGGGGGGCCCCAGCATTTT.

This clone has a handful of counts. The V and J genes are TRBV19 and TRBJ2-2; 10 bases agree with TRBD1. The CDR3 consists of 17 residues. Trimming took 10 bases from V and 0 from J; bases not matched to a gene: 11. In germline, CDR1 is LNHDA, CDR2 SQIVND (reference sequence). For the CDR3, the DNA is TGTGCCACCCGGAAGGGACAGGGGTATTCGAACACCGGGGAGCTGTTTTTT. Encoded protein: CATRKGQGYSNTGELFF.

V gene TRBV5-1 combines with J gene TRBJ1-1; D perhaps matches TRBD1 (6 bases). V was trimmed by 0 bases and J by 5 bases, leaving 14 bases between them. Germline lookup yields CDR1 SGHRS and CDR2 YFSETQ. This CDR3 is 15 amino acids long. CDR3 amino acids: CASSLETGRGTEAFF. The CDR3 DNA sequence: TGCGCCAGCAGCTTGGAAACAGGGAGAGGGACTGAAGCTTTCTTT.

The gene calls are TRBV9 and TRBJ2-7; D is perhaps TRBD2 (6 bases). The CDR3 has 14 residues. Germline V gives CDR1 SGDLS, CDR2 YYNGEE. Trimming shortened V by 3 bases and J by 1 base, and 11 bases separated the two germline ends. CDR3 in amino acids: CASSAIGTSYEQYF. CDR3 bases: TGTGCCAGCAGCGCAATTGGGACTTCCTACGAGCAGTACTTC.